This entry concerns a single TCR beta chain. The antigen is unknown. The data belong to a study of early T cells in non-severe SARS-CoV-2 infection. About the research overall: With bulk RNA from unsorted whole blood as input, sequencing yielded unpaired chains.

The study's findings and limits: In VDJdb matching, anti-spike CD8 responses were favored while private and CD4 specificities went missing.

Per germline, CDR1 WNHNN and CDR2 SYGVQD (reference sequence). Trimming took off 3 bases at V and 0 bases at J, with 8 bases between the two ends. The CDR3 is 14 amino acids. Researchers tagged individual cDNA molecules with unique molecular identifiers. TCRdb reprocessed the 5' RACE reads with MiXCR, giving one entry per CDR3 protein. The sample consists of 100,000 or so distinct CDR3 sequences, around 13% of them appearing once. The sample consisted of whole blood. The sequence was collected from an adult who was a healthcare worker with PCR-confirmed SARS-CoV-2 infection or an uninfected control (not recorded which). V and J are TRBV10-1 and TRBJ1-1, with D unclear. In DNA, the CDR3 is TGCGCCAGCAGTGAAACCGGGATGAACACTGAAGCTTTCTTT. It is translated as CASSETGMNTEAFF.